Reported below is one T cell receptor (beta chain). The antigen remains unidentified. This CDR3 is built from 12 residues. The ends were cut back, 5 bases at V and 0 bases at J, with 3 bases in the middle. Germline CDR1 SGHNT, CDR2 YENEEA. The sample comes from a study of T cell responses to AZD1222 COVID-19 vaccine. General study findings and limits: Targeting of unmutated variant regions was reportedly seen in nearly half of spike-specific TCRs. Of the AZD1222 recipients, only 5 to 7 were seropositive at baseline. Vaccine-related CD4 TCRs covered spike, predominating at 160-218 and 743-854. With two AZD1222 doses given, Spike-specific TCR breadth and depth both rose.

Using immunoSEQ multiplex PCR, the repertoire was profiled, and TCRdb retains in-frame clones only, with some absent. The table lists around 200,000 clones, approximately 94% of them singletons. Sequenced here: peripheral blood, sampled 28 days after the second AZD1222 dose. The rearrangement links TRBV11-3 to TRBJ2-3, with D unclear. This TCR came from an adult who received the AZD1222 COVID-19 vaccine. CDR3 in amino acids: CASSRSTDTQYF. Written as DNA, the CDR3 is TGTGCCAGCAGCCGTAGCACAGATACGCAGTATTTT.